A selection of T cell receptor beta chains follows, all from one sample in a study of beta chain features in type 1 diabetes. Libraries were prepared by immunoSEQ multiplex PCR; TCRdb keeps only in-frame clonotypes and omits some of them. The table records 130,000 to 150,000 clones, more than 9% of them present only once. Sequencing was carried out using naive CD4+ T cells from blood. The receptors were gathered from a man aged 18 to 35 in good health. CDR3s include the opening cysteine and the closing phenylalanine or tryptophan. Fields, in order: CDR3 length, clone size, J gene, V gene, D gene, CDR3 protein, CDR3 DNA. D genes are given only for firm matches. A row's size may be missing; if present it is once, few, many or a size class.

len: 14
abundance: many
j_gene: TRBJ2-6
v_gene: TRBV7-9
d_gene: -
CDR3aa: CASSLVTGANVLTF
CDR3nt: TGTGCCAGCAGCCTAGTTACTGGGGCCAACGTCCTGACTTTC

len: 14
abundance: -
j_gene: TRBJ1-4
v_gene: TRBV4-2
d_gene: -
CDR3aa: CASSQDRRREKLFF
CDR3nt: TGTGCCAGCAGCCAAGATAGACGGAGGGAAAAACTGTTTTTT

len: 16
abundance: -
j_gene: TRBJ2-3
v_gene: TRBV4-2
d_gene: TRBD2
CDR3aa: CASSALGGGYTDTQYF
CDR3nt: TGTGCCAGCAGCGCTCTTGGCGGGGGGTACACAGATACGCAGTATTTT

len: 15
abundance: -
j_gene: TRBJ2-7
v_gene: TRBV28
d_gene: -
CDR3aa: CASSRTALSSYEQYF
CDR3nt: TGTGCCAGCAGCCGGACAGCTTTGAGCTCCTACGAGCAGTACTTC

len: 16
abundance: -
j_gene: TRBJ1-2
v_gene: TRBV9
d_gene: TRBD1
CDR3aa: CASSEPRGAKPYGYTF
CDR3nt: TGTGCCAGCAGCGAGCCCAGGGGGGCAAAACCCTATGGCTACACCTTC

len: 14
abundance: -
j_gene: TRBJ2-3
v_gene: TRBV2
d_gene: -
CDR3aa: CASSRTAFTDTQYF
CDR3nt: TGTGCCAGCAGTCGGACAGCGTTCACAGATACGCAGTATTTT

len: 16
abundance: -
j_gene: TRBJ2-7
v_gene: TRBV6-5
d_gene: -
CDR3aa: CASSYSTDPLGNEQYF
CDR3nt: TGTGCCAGCAGTTACTCGACAGATCCATTGGGGAACGAGCAGTACTTC

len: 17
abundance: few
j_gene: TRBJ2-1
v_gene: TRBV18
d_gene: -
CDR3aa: CASSSKGSEDSYNEQFF
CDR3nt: TGTGCCAGCTCGTCGAAAGGCAGCGAGGATTCCTACAATGAGCAGTTCTTC

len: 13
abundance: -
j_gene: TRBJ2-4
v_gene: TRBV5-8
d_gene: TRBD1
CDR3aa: CASSFTGGFIQYF
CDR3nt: TGTGCCAGCAGCTTTACAGGGGGGTTCATTCAGTACTTC

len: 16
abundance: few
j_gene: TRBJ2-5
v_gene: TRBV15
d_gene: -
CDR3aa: CATSSHRSGLGETQYF
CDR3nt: TGTGCCACCAGCAGCCATCGATCAGGGCTGGGAGAGACCCAGTACTTC

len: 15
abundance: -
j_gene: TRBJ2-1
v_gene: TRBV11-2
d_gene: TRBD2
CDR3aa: CASSPGTRIYNEQFF
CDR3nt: TGTGCCAGCAGCCCAGGGACTAGGATCTACAATGAGCAGTTCTTC

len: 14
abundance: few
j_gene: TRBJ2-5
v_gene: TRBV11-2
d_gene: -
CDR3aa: CASSPGVDRETQYF
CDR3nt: TGTGCCAGCAGCCCGGGGGTAGACAGAGAGACCCAGTACTTC

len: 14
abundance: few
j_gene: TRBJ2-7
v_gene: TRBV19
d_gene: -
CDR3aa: CASSSRAPSYEQYF
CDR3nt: TGTGCCAGTAGCTCGAGGGCCCCCTCCTACGAGCAGTACTTC

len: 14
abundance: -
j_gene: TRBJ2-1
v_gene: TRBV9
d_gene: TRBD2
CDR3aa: CASSVRGGADEQFF
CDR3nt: TGTGCCAGCAGCGTTCGCGGGGGGGCCGATGAGCAGTTCTTC